This is a list of T cell receptor beta chains from one sample in a study of shared clonotypes between healthy human individuals. Assay: immunoSEQ multiplex PCR; the TCRdb copy retains only in-frame clones and omits some. The table has about 2.1 million clones, 93% seen once; the top ten hold less than 2%. Input material: naive CD8+ T cells from PBMCs. All receptors come from a man younger than 35 in good health. Some clones in this sample may be carry-over from other donors' samples. Each CDR3 is given with its conserved first and last residue. A D gene is named only where the DNA matches it firmly. A row's size may be missing; if present it is once, few, many or a size class.

>.|.|TRBV27|TRBJ2-7
TGTGCCAGCAGTTTATCGGGCCCGGGAGAGCAGTACTTC
CASSLSGPGEQYF
>.|.|TRBV6-4|TRBJ2-3
TGTGCCAGCAGGGAACAGGGCTCAGATACGCAGTATTTT
CASREQGSDTQYF
>TRBD1|.|TRBV18|TRBJ2-7
TGTGCCAGCTCACCATCGACAGGGACCTACGAGCAGTACTTC
CASSPSTGTYEQYF
>.|many|TRBV6-1|TRBJ2-7
TGTGCCAGCAGTCAGGATCTGCTGCCGTACTTC
CASSQDLLPYF
>.|.|TRBV23-1|TRBJ1-2
TGCGCCAGCAGTCATACCAGGGGACACTATGGCTACACCTTC
CASSHTRGHYGYTF
>TRBD2|once|TRBV30|TRBJ2-1
TGTGCCTGGAGTGGACTAGCGGGACACAATGAGCAGTTCTTC
CAWSGLAGHNEQFF
>.|.|TRBV10-3|TRBJ2-7
TGTGCCATCAGTGCCCCAGGGGAAAATAACCCCTACGAGCAGTACTTC
CAISAPGENNPYEQYF
>.|once|TRBV5-6|TRBJ1-3
TGTGCCAGCAGCGAAGGGACTAGGGGAAACACCATATATTTT
CASSEGTRGNTIYF
>TRBD1|.|TRBV6-1|TRBJ2-1
TGTGCCAGCAGTGCACAGGGGGCTGGTCCTTACAATGAGCAGTTCTTC
CASSAQGAGPYNEQFF
>TRBD1|.|TRBV9|TRBJ1-1
TGTGCCAGCAGCGTCTCTCCGACGGGACAGGGAAACACTGAAGCTTTCTTT
CASSVSPTGQGNTEAFF
>.|.|TRBV29-1|TRBJ2-7
TGCAGCGCTGGGACATTTACCTACGAGCAGTACTTC
CSAGTFTYEQYF
>.|.|TRBV19|TRBJ2-1
TGTGCCAGTAGCTCGAGCTTGAGCTCCTACAATGAGCAGTTCTTC
CASSSSLSSYNEQFF
>TRBD1|.|TRBV4-1|TRBJ1-1
TGCGCCAGCAGCCACCGGACAGGGTCAAGAGGGGGCACTGAAGCTTTCTTT
CASSHRTGSRGGTEAFF
>TRBD1|once|TRBV11-2|TRBJ2-7
TGTGCCAGCAGCCCCCAGACAGGGAAAGGCGAGCAGTACTTC
CASSPQTGKGEQYF
>.|.|TRBV9|TRBJ2-1
TGTGCCAGCAGCGTGAGTCTTGGGGGATACAATGAGCAGTTCTTC
CASSVSLGGYNEQFF
>.|.|TRBV7-9|TRBJ1-3
TGTGCCAGCAGCCTAATGATCGGAAACACCATATATTTT
CASSLMIGNTIYF
>.|.|TRBV27|TRBJ2-7
TGTGCCAGCAGTTTATCCCCACAGGGTGGCTACGAGCAGTACTTC
CASSLSPQGGYEQYF
>.|.|TRBV2|TRBJ1-1
TGTGCCAGCAGTGAAAAGGTCGGGGTCGGTAGGGCTGAAGCTTTCTTT
CASSEKVGVGRAEAFF
>.|.|TRBV11-2|TRBJ2-7
TGTGCCAGCAGCTCCAGGGGGGAAGGCGCCGACGAGCAGTACTTC
CASSSRGEGADEQYF
>.|once|TRBV5-4|TRBJ1-5
TGTGCCAGCAGCTTGTTTGGGGGGCAGCCCCAGCATTTT
CASSLFGGQPQHF
>TRBD1|.|TRBV28|TRBJ2-3
TGTGCCAGTAAGGGGGCTGGTTGGGCAGATACGCAGTATTTT
CASKGAGWADTQYF
>.|.|TRBV30|TRBJ2-2
TGTGCCTGGAGTGTCCCTGCGGGGTACCTGGCCGCCGGGGAGCTGTTTTTT
CAWSVPAGYLAAGELFF
>.|.|TRBV6-5|TRBJ1-5
TGTGCCAGCAGCCAGGGTCTTTGGAATCAGCCCCAGCATTTT
CASSQGLWNQPQHF
>.|.|TRBV6-4|TRBJ2-1
TGTGCCAGCAGTGACTACCCTGACGGGAAACCGGGGAATGAGCAGTTCTTC
CASSDYPDGKPGNEQFF
>.|.|TRBV19|TRBJ2-2
TGTGCCAGTAGCTACTCTTGGGGCACCGGGGAGCTGTTTTTT
CASSYSWGTGELFF
>.|.|TRBV19|TRBJ2-3
TGTGCCAGTAGTGTACGGGAAGCGGGAGATACGCAGTATTTT
CASSVREAGDTQYF
>.|.|TRBV4-1|TRBJ2-3
TGCGCCAGCAGAAATCATTACCGGGGACCCGCCGATACGCAGTATTTT
CASRNHYRGPADTQYF
>TRBD1|.|TRBV4-1|TRBJ2-7
TGCGCCAGCAGCCATGGGGACAGGGGACCCACCCCCTACGAGCAGTACTTC
CASSHGDRGPTPYEQYF
>.|.|TRBV10-2|TRBJ1-2
TGCGCCAGCAGTGAGTGGTTTCAGGGCAGCAATGGCTACACCTTC
CASSEWFQGSNGYTF
>TRBD1|.|TRBV7-7|TRBJ2-1
TGTGCCAGCAGTCCGGGACAGGGGTTCCTAGCGGTGAGCGGGCAGTTCTTC
CASSPGQGFLAVSGQFF
>.|.|TRBV7-9|TRBJ1-4
TGTGCCAGCAGCTCAGGTGGGGCCTACGATGAAAAACTGTTTTTT
CASSSGGAYDEKLFF
>TRBD1|.|TRBV27|TRBJ2-7
TGTGCCAGCCGTCCTAGGACAGGACCTTACTACGAGCAGTACTTC
CASRPRTGPYYEQYF